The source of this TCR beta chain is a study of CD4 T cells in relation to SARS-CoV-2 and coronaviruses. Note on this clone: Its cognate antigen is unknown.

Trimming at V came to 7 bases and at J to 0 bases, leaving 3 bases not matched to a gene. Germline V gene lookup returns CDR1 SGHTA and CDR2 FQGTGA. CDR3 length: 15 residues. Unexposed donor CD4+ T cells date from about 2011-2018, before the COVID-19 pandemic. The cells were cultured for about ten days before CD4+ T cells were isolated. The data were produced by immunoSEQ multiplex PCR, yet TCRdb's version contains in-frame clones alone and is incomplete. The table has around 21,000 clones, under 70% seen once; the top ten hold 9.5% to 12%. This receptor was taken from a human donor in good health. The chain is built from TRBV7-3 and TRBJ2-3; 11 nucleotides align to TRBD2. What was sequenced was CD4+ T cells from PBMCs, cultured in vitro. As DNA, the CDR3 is TGTGCCAGCAATAGCGGGAGGGATAGCACAGATACGCAGTATTTT. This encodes CASNSGRDSTDTQYF. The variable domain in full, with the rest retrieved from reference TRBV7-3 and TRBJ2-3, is GAGVSQTPSNKVTEKGKYVELRCDPISGHTALYWYRQSLGQGPEFLIYFQGTGAADDSGLPNDRFFAVRPEGSVSTLKIQRTERGDSAVYLCASNSGRDSTDTQYFGPGTRLTVL.